Following are 5 T cell receptor beta chains from one sample sequenced in a study of response to subunit inactivated influenza vaccine. Via MiXCR, TCRdb re-called the RT-PCR reads, giving one row per CDR3 protein. The sample includes about 700,000 distinct CDR3 sequences, approximately 15% of them seen just once. This specimen consisted of PBMCs from blood, obtained around two weeks before vaccination. These receptors all come from a man between 45 and 60 years old who received an inactivated influenza vaccine.

This clonotype was seen more than once but under ten times. The chain has TRBV29-1 and TRBJ1-5; TRBD1 agrees at 9 bases. J lost 7 bases, V lost 7 bases, and 8 bases had no gene match. Germline loops: CDR1 SQVTM, CDR2 ANQGSEA. This CDR3 has 13 residues. The CDR3 nucleotides read TGCAGCGCGGTGGACAGGGGAGGGCAGCCCCAGCATTTT. This sequence encodes CSAVDRGGQPQHF.

This clonotype was counted only a few times. The chain combines TRBV28 with TRBJ1-1, with D tentatively TRBD1 (6 bases). The V and J ends lost 6 bases and 3 bases respectively, with 11 bases between them. The CDR3 totals 13 residues. CDR1 is MDHEN, CDR2 SYDVKM, per germline. CDR3 sequence: CASSRRGYTEAFF. The CDR3 DNA follows: TGTGCCAGCAGCAGGAGGGGGTACACTGAAGCTTTCTTT. Filled out from reference TRBV28 and TRBJ1-1, the complete variable domain reads DVKVTQSSRYLVKRTGEKVFLECVQDMDHENMFWYRQDPGLGLRLIYFSYDVKMKEKGDIPEGYSVSREKKERFSLILESASTNQTSMYLCASSRRGYTEAFFGQGTRLTVV.

There are a few counts of this clonotype. This chain links TRBV4-1 with TRBJ2-5; 11 nucleotides line up with TRBD2. CDR3 length: 17 residues. Germline CDR1 reads MGHRA; CDR2 reads YSYEKL. V dropped 1 base and J dropped 5; count of bases not matched to a gene: 9. The CDR3 DNA follows: TGCGCCAGCAGCCAAGTCCCTAGCGGGGGGCGAGGGGAGACCCAGTACTTC. Translating it yields CASSQVPSGGRGETQYF.

The CDR3 sequence: CSAGQGRGTDTQYF. The CDR3 DNA follows: TGCAGCGCCGGACAGGGGCGCGGGACAGATACGCAGTATTTT. The chain has TRBV29-1 and TRBJ2-3, with 9 bases lining up with TRBD1. The length of the CDR3 is 14 residues. Looked up from germline, CDR1 is SQVTM and CDR2 is ANQGSEA. The junction had 8 bases not matched to a gene; V was cut back by 7 bases and J by 3 bases.

This chain links TRBV20-1 with TRBJ1-2; TRBD1 might be the D (5 bases). CDR1 and CDR2 (germline): DFQATT, SNEGSKA (reference sequence). The CDR3 has 12 residues. V lost 3 bases and J 4 bases, leaving 9 bases between the germline ends. CDR3 in amino acids: CSASRETYGYTF. In DNA form, the CDR3 reads TGCAGTGCTAGCAGGGAGACCTATGGCTACACCTTC.